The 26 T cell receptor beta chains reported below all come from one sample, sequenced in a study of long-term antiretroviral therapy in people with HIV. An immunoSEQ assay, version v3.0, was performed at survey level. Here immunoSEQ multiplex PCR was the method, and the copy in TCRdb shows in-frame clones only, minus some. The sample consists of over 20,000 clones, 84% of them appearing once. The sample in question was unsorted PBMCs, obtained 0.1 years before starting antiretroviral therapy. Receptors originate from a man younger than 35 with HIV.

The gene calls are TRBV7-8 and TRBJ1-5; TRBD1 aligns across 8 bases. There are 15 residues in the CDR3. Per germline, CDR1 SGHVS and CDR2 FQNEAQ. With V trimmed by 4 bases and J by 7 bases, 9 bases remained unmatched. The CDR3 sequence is CASSSAGGADQPQHF. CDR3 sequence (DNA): TGTGCCAGCAGCTCGGCAGGGGGCGCGGACCAGCCCCAGCATTTT.

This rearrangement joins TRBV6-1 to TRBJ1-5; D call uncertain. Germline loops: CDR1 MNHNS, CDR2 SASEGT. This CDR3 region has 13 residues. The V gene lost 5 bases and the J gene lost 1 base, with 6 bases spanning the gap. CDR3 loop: CASSYSSNQPQHF. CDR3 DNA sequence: TGTGCCAGCAGTTATTCAAGCAATCAGCCCCAGCATTTT.

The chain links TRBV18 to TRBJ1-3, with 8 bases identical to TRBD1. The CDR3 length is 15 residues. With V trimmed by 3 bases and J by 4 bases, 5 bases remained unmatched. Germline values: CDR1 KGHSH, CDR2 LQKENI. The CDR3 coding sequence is TGTGCCAGCTCACCGCAGGGACAGGCCGGAAACACCATATATTTT. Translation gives CASSPQGQAGNTIYF.

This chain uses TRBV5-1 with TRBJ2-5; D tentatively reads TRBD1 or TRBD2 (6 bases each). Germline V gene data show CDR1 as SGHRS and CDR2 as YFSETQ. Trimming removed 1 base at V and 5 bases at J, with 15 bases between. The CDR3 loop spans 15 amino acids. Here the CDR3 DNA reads TGCGCCAGCAGCTTGAGTCAGGGGAGGACGGAGACCCAGTACTTC. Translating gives CASSLSQGRTETQYF.

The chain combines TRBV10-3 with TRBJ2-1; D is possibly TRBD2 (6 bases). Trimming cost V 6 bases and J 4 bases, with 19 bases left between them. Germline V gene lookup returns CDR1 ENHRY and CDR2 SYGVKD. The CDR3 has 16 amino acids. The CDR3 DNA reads TGTGCCATCAGAGGGGTAGGACGGGGGACGTACAATGAGCAGTTCTTC. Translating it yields CAIRGVGRGTYNEQFF.

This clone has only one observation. The CDR3 region is CASSQGGAGGNQPQHF. The CDR3 DNA reads as TGCGCCAGCAGCCAAGGGGGGGCAGGCGGCAATCAGCCCCAGCATTTT. The rearrangement uses TRBV4-3 and TRBJ1-5, with D perhaps matching TRBD1 (6 bases). CDR1 and CDR2 (germline): LGHNA, YSLEER. The V and J ends lost 1 base and 2 bases respectively, with 12 bases between them. This CDR3 has 16 amino acids.

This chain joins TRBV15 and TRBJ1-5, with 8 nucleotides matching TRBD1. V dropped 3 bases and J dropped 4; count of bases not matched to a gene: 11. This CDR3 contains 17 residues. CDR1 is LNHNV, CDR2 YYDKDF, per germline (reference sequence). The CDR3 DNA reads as TGTGCCACCAGCAGGTCAAGACAGGGGCTTACTAATCAGCCCCAGCATTTT. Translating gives CATSRSRQGLTNQPQHF.

The chain's CDR3 is CASSLGPTYEQYF. The CDR3 DNA reads TGTGCCAGCAGTTTAGGACCCACCTACGAGCAGTACTTC. The chain employs TRBV27 and TRBJ2-7, with D uncertain. The V end lost 2 bases, the J end lost 2 bases, and 7 bases lay between the germline ends. The CDR3 length is 13 residues. The germline V gene has CDR1 MNHEY and CDR2 SMNVEV (reference sequence).

CDR3 coding DNA: TGTGCCAACCTTGGGGGGGCTCCAGCCTACAATGAGCAGTTCTTC. It encodes CANLGGAPAYNEQFF. This sequence joins TRBV27 and TRBJ2-1; possible D gene TRBD2, 7 bases. The CDR3 covers 15 residues. The ends were cut back, 10 bases at V and 2 bases at J, with 18 bases in the middle. Germline V gene lookup returns CDR1 MNHEY and CDR2 SMNVEV (reference sequence).

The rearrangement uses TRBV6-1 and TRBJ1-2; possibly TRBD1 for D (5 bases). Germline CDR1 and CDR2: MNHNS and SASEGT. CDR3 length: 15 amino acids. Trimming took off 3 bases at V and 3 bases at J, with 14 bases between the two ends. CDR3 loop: CASSDNRQKYYGYTF. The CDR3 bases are TGTGCCAGCAGTGATAATCGACAGAAATACTATGGCTACACCTTC.

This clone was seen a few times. CDR3: CASTETASYEQYF. The CDR3 DNA is TGTGCCAGCACGGAAACAGCGTCCTACGAGCAGTACTTC. The J gene is TRBJ2-7, the V gene TRBV7-9, with D hard to call. The CDR3 extends over 13 amino acids. Germline CDR1 is SEHNR and CDR2 is FQNEAQ (reference sequence). Deletions cut 7 bases from V and 1 base from J, with 11 bases between.

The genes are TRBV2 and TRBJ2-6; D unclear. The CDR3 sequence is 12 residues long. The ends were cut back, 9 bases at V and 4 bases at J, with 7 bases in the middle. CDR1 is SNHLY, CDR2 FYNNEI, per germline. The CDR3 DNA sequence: TGTGCCAGGGGCACCGGGGCCAACGTCCTGACTTTC. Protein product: CARGTGANVLTF.

The CDR3 coding sequence is TGTGCCAGCAGTTTCGGGGGCCCGGGACGCGGAATAGCAGGGTCCTACAATGAGCAGTTCTTC. Protein: CASSFGGPGRGIAGSYNEQFF. The rearrangement joins TRBV27 to TRBJ2-1; TRBD1 or TRBD2 may be the D gene (6 bases each). The CDR3 consists of 21 residues. The V end was cut by 3 bases, the J end by 1 base, with 28 bases between. Germline lookup yields CDR1 MNHEY and CDR2 SMNVEV (reference sequence).

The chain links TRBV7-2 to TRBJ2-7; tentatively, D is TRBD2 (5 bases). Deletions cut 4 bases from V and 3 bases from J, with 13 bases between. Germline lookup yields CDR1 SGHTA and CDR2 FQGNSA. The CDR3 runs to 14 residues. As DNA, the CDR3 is TGTGCCAGCAGCTCCGGGGAGCGGTTCTACGAGCAGTACTTC. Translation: CASSSGERFYEQYF.

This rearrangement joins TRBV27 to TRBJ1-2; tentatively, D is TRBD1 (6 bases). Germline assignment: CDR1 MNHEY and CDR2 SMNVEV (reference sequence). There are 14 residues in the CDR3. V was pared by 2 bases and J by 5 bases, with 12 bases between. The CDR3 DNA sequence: TGTGCCAGCAGTTTAACAGGGATGGGTTATGGCTACACCTTC. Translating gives CASSLTGMGYGYTF.

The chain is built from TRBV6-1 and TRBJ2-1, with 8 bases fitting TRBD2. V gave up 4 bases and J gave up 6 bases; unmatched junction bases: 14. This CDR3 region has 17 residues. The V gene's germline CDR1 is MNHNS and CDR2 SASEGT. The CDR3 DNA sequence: TGTGCCAGCAGTGTTGCCGGGAGGGGCAGGTGGGGCAATGAGCAGTTCTTC. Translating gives CASSVAGRGRWGNEQFF.

The CDR3 DNA is TGTGCCAGCAGCTCCGAGACAGGGGGCGTATACGAGCAGTACTTC. Translated: CASSSETGGVYEQYF. V gene TRBV7-8 combines with J gene TRBJ2-7; 10 bases line up with TRBD1. Losses at the gene ends were 4 bases for V and 4 bases for J; bases not matched to a gene: 7. Germline CDR1 and CDR2: SGHVS and FQNEAQ. This CDR3 region has 15 residues.

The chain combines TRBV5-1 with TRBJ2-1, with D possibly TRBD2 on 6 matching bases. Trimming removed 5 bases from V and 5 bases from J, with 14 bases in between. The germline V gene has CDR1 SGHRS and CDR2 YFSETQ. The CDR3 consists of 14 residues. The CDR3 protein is CASSERERNNEQFF. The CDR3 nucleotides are TGCGCCAGCAGTGAACGGGAGCGGAACAATGAGCAGTTCTTC.

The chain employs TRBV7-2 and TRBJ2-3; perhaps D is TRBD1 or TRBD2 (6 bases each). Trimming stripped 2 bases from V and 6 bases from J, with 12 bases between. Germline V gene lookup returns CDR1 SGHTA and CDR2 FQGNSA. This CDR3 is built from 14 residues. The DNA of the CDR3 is TGTGCCAGCAGCTTAAACCGGGGGCAGGATACGCAGTATTTT. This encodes CASSLNRGQDTQYF.

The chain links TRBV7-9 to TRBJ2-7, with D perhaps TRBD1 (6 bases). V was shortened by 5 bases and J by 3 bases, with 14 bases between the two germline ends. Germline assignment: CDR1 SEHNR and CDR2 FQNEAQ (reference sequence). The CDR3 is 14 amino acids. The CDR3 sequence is CASSRARDNYEQYF. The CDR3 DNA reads TGTGCCAGCAGCCGGGCACGGGACAACTACGAGCAGTACTTC.

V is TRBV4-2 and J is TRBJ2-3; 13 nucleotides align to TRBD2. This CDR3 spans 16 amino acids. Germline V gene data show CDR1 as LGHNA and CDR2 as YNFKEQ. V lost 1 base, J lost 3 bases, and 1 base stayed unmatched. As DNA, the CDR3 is TGTGCCAGCAGCCAAGGGACTAGCGGGAGAACAGATACGCAGTATTTT. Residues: CASSQGTSGRTDTQYF.

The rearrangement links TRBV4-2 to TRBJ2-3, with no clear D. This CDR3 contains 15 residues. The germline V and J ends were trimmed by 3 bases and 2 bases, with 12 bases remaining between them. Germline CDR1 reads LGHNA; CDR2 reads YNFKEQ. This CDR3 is CASSQISDYTDTQYF. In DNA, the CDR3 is TGTGCCAGCAGCCAGATTTCAGATTACACAGATACGCAGTATTTT.

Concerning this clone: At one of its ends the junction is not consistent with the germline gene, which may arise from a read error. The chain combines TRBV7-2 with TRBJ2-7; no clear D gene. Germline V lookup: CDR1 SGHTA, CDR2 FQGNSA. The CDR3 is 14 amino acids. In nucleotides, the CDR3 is TGTGCCAGCAGCGTAGCAGCATTATTCTACGAGCAGTACTTC. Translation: CASSVAALFYEQYF.

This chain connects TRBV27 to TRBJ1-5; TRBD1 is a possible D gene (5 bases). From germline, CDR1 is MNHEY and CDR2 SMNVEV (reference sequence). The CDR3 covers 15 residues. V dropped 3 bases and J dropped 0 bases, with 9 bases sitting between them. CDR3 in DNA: TGTGCCAGCAGTTTCCGGGGCCTTAGCAATCAGCCCCAGCATTTT. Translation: CASSFRGLSNQPQHF.

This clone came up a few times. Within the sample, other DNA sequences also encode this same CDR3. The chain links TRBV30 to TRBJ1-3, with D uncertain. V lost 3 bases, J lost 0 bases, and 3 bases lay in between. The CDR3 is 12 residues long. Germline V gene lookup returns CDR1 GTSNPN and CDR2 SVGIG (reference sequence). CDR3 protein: CAWRGSGNTIYF. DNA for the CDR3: TGTGCCTGGAGGGGCTCTGGAAACACCATATATTTT.

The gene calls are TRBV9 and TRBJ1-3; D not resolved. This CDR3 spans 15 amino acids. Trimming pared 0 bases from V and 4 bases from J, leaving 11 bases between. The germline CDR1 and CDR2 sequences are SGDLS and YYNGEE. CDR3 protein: CASSVEVIGGNTIYF. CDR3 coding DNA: TGTGCCAGCAGCGTAGAGGTCATCGGGGGAAACACCATATATTTT.